What follows is one T cell receptor beta chain and its context. Germline values: CDR1 SGHRS, CDR2 YFSETQ. Germline trimming cut 3 bases from V and 1 base from J; bases unmatched to any gene: 7. CDR3 size: 16 residues. This specimen belongs to a study of blood T cell repertoires in COVID-19. Study-level background: T cells, B-cell-depleted T cells, or PBMCs provided the cDNA or gDNA that served as material.

Original handling: Amplification with reference gene primers provided the estimates of nucleated cell counts. TCRdb's copy holds only in-frame clones and misses some; the assay was immunoSEQ multiplex PCR. The V and J calls and clone size come from that table; D and trimming were worked out from the DNA. The data show 75,000 to 80,000 clones, 88% seen once. Sequencing input: peripheral blood. This receptor was obtained from a human donor in a cohort sampled during active COVID-19. The chain couples TRBV5-1 to TRBJ1-1, with 9 bases aligning to TRBD1. CDR3: CASSSNRGQGNTEAFF. CDR3 sequence (DNA): TGCGCCAGCAGCTCTAACAGGGGGCAGGGGAACACTGAAGCTTTCTTT.